This T cell receptor (beta chain) was identified in a study of T cell responses to AZD1222 COVID-19 vaccine. Study conclusions and caveats: Among those given AZD1222, only five to seven were seropositive at baseline. Mostly white British, mostly female donors; authors suggested clonal diversity may be underestimated. Reportedly, nearly half the spike-specific TCRs target unmutated variant regions.

Clones were read by immunoSEQ multiplex PCR, and TCRdb kept only the in-frame ones, dropping some. The data contain roughly 180,000 clones, approximately 90% of them singletons. In this sample, this clone turned up once. Its antigen is still unknown. This TCR came from an adult in good health. Sequences were derived from peripheral blood, sampled on day 0 of AZD1222 vaccination.

The CDR3 nucleotides read TGTGCCAGCAGTAAACTCTTGCCACTCCGGGAACAATACGAGCAGTACTTC. Encoded protein: CASSKLLPLREQYEQYF. This chain uses TRBV27 with TRBJ2-7; D may be TRBD2 (5 bases). Germline-derived CDR1 and CDR2 are MNHEY and SMNVEV (reference sequence). Trimming cost V 5 bases and J 4 bases, with 24 bases left between them. The CDR3 length is 17 residues.